A selection of T cell receptor beta chains follows, all from one sample in a study of cytomegalovirus exposure and HLA in healthy donors. TCRdb's table, derived via immunoSEQ multiplex PCR, lists solely in-frame clones and lacks some. The sample includes some 220,000 clones, approximately 82% of them seen just once. Sequencing used PBMCs. These TCRs come from a middle-aged woman in good health and CMV-seronegative. Each CDR3 is given without its conserved first and last residue. The D gene is left open where the match is weak.

D: .; V: TRBV30; CDR3: AWRGAGRSGNTIY
D: .; V: TRBV5-1; CDR3: ASSLVPGVGTDTQY
D: TRBD1; V: TRBV4-2; CDR3: ASSQWTGEGIGPQH
D: .; V: TRBV6-6; CDR3: ASSASPDQPQH
D: TRBD1; V: TRBV6-5; CDR3: ASRGTAYGYT
D: .; V: TRBV6-1; CDR3: ASRGTSGGFT
D: TRBD1; V: TRBV19; CDR3: ASSITGQGNQPQH
D: TRBD1; V: TRBV19; CDR3: ASSIPGTGDRGIQY
D: .; V: TRBV29-1; CDR3: SVAVDSSNSNQPQH
D: TRBD2; V: TRBV7-2; CDR3: ASSSLSGGIQETQY
D: TRBD2; V: TRBV14; CDR3: ASSPSGSSYNEQF
D: .; V: TRBV7-2; CDR3: ASSLSTVRNYGYT
D: TRBD1; V: TRBV11-2; CDR3: ASSHPGQRNTGELF
D: .; V: TRBV5-1; CDR3: ASSSSYGYT
D: .; V: TRBV6-5; CDR3: ASSQGSRSTDTQY
D: .; V: TRBV7-9; CDR3: ASSFKTDEAF
D: .; V: TRBV5-4; CDR3: ASSIESGANVLT
D: TRBD1; V: TRBV28; CDR3: ASSSPARGYRTEAF
D: TRBD1; V: TRBV6-1; CDR3: ASSEAPTPGTGNVLT
D: .; V: TRBV6-1; CDR3: ASSAYRAGAF
D: .; V: TRBV5-4; CDR3: ASSFDGEGDEQF
D: .; V: TRBV19; CDR3: ASSISTGQGQPQH
D: .; V: TRBV30; CDR3: AWSTGGDTQY
D: .; V: TRBV6-5; CDR3: ASSLRGGMEKLF
D: TRBD1; V: TRBV4-2; CDR3: ASSQADRASGETQY
D: .; V: TRBV5-6; CDR3: ASSLDRAYEQY
D: TRBD2; V: TRBV7-2; CDR3: ASSLAAGAYNEQF
D: .; V: TRBV7-9; CDR3: ASSLGGGGARDYEQY
D: .; V: TRBV7-8; CDR3: ASSTRDFGGPQH
D: TRBD2; V: TRBV7-2; CDR3: ASSPLTSGNTGELF